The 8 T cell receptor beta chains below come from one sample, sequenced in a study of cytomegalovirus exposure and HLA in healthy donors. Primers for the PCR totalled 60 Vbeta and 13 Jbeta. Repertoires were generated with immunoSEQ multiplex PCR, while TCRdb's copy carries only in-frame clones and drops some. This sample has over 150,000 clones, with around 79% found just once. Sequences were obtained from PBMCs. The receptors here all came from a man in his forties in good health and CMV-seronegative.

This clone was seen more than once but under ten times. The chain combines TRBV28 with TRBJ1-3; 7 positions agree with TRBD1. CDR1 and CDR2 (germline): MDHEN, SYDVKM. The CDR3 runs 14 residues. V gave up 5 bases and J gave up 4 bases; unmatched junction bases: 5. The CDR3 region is CASSTGQFGNTIYF. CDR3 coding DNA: TGTGCCAGCAGTACGGGACAGTTCGGAAACACCATATATTTT.

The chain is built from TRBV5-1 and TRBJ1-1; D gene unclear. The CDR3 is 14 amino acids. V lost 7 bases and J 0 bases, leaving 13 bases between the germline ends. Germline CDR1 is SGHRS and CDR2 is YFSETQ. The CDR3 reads CASGTDLMNTEAFF. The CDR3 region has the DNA TGCGCCAGCGGCACCGACTTGATGAACACTGAAGCTTTCTTT.

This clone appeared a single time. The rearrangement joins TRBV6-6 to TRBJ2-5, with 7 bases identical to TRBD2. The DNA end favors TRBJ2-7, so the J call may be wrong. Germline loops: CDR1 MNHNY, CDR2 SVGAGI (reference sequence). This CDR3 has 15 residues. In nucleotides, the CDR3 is TGTGCCAGCAGTTACTCGGGGGGGAGCTCCTACGAGCAGTACTTC. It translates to CASSYSGGSSYEQYF.

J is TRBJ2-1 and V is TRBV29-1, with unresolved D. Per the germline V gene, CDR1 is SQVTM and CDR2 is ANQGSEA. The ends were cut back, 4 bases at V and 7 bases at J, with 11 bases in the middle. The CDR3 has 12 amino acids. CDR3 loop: CSVVVQINEQFF. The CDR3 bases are TGCAGCGTTGTGGTACAGATAAATGAGCAGTTCTTC.

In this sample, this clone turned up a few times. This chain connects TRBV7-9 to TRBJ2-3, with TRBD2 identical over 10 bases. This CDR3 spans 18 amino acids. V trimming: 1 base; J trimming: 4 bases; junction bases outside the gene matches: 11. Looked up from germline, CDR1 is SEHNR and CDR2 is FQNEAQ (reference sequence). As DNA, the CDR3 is TGTGCCAGCAGCTTAGGGGTAGCGGGGGGCCCTGGCGCAGATACGCAGTATTTT. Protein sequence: CASSLGVAGGPGADTQYF. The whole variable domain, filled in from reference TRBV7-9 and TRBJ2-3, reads DTGVSQNPRHKITKRGQNVTFRCDPISEHNRLYWYRQTLGQGPEFLTYFQNEAQLEKSRLLSDRFSAERPKGSFSTLEIQRTEQGDSAMYLCASSLGVAGGPGADTQYFGPGTRLTVL.

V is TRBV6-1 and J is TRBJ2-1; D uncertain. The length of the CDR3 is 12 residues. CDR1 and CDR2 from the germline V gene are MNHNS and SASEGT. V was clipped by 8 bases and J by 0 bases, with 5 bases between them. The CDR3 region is CASASSYNEQFF. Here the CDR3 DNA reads TGTGCCAGCGCTAGCTCCTACAATGAGCAGTTCTTC.

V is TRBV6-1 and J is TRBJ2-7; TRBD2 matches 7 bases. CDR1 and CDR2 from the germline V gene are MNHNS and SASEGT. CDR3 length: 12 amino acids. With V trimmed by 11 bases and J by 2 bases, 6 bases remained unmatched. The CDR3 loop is CASGRAPYEQYF. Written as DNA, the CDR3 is TGTGCCTCAGGGAGGGCCCCCTACGAGCAGTACTTC.

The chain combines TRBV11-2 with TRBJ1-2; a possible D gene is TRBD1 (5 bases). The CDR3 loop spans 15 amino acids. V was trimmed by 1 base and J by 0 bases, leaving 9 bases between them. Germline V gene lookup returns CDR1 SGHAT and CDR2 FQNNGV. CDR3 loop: CASSLVPDTNYGYTF. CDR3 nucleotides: TGTGCCAGCAGCTTAGTTCCGGACACTAACTATGGCTACACCTTC.